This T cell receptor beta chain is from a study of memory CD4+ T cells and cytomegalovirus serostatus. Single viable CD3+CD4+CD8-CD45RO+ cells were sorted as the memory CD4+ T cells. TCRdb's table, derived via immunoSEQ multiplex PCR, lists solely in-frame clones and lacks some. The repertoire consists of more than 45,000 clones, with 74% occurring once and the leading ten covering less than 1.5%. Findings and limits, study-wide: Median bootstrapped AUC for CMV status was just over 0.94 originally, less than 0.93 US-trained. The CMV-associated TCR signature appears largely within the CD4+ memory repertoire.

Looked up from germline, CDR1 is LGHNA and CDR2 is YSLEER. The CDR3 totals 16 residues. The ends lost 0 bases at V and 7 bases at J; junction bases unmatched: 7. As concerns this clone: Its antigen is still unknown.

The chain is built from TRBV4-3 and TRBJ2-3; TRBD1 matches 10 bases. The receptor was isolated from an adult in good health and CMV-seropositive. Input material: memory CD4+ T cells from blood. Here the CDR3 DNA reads TGCGCCAGCAGCCAAGATTCTGGGACAGGGGTACATACGCAGTATTTT. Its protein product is CASSQDSGTGVHTQYF.